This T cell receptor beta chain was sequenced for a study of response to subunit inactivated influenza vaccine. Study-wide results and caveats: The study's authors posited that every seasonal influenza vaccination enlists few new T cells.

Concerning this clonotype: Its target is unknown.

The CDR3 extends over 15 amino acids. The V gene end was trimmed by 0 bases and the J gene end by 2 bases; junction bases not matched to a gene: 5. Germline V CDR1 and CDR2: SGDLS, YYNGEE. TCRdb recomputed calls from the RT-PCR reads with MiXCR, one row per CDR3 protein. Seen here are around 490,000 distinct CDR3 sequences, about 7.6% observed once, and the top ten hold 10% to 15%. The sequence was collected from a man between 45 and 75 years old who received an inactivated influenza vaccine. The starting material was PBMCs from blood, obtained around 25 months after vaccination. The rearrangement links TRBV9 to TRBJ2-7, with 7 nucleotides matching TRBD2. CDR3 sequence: CASSVGDYLTYEQYF. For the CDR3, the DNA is TGTGCCAGCAGCGTAGGGGACTACCTCACCTACGAGCAGTACTTC.